This T cell receptor beta chain is drawn from a study of CD8+ T cells in alopecia areata. Study-level background: Affected scalp percentage set treated patients' severity scores.

Comment on this clone: As yet, its antigen is unknown. This specimen includes other DNA sequences encoding the same CDR3.

The treatment is: oral pan-JAK inhibitor, 5-10 mg twice daily. Lesional scalp tissue (obtained by punch biopsy) and peripheral blood were collected from alopecia areata patients. Reverse transcription of extracted RNA yielded cDNA, which provided the sequencing template. Using immunoSEQ multiplex PCR, the repertoire was profiled, and TCRdb retains in-frame clones only, with some absent. The data hold roughly 110,000 clones, with about 83% observed a single time. CDR1 SGHTA and CDR2 FQGNSA come from the germline V gene. V was trimmed by 1 base and J by 0 bases, leaving 4 bases between them. This CDR3 is built from 13 residues. Study findings and constraints: On tofacitinib, scalp clonality and expanded CD8+ clones among top 100 fell significantly. Clarity of TCR sharing across patients fell short of that in mice, possibly HLA-related.

J is TRBJ2-7 and V is TRBV7-2; D ambiguous. The origin of this receptor is a human donor with alopecia areata. Sequencing was performed on CD8+ T cells sorted from blood, taken at week 24, from a patient treated with tofacitinib. CDR3 in DNA: TGTGCCAGCAGCTTAGGGGCCTCCTACGAGCAGTACTTC. Translated, it gives CASSLGASYEQYF.